These 28 T cell receptor beta chains share one sample of origin, sequenced in a study of T cells in Graves' hyperthyroidism and ophthalmopathy. It was RNA transcripts that yielded the amplified TCR beta CDR3 regions. The TCR CDR3 was amplified in a first-round RT-PCR using the HTBI primer set. TCRdb processed the multiplex PCR reads anew with MiXCR; each CDR3 protein has one entry. The data hold hundreds of thousands of distinct CDR3 sequences, with 25% observed a single time. The source material was blood. The receptors stem from a man in his fifties with Graves' hyperthyroidism.

This clonotype has just a few counts. The V call is TRBV29-1, the J call TRBJ1-1; D not resolved. This CDR3 is built from 10 residues. Germline V lookup: CDR1 SQVTM, CDR2 ANQGSEA. V was pared by 2 bases and J by 6 bases, with 4 bases between. The CDR3 reads CSVETPEAFF. Written as DNA, the CDR3 is TGCAGCGTTGAAACCCCTGAAGCTTTCTTT. Combining the CDR3 with reference TRBV29-1 and TRBJ1-1 gives the whole variable domain SAVISQKPSRDICQRGTSLTIQCQVDSQVTMMFWYRQQPGQSLTLIATANQGSEATYESGFVIDKFPISRPNLTFSTLTVSNMSPEDSSIYLCSVETPEAFFGQGTRLTVV.

V usage is TRBV11-2 and J usage is TRBJ1-4, with a weak D call TRBD1 (6 bases). With 1 base removed from V and 0 bases from J, the gap between germline ends came to 9 bases. Per the germline V gene, CDR1 is SGHAT and CDR2 is FQNNGV. The CDR3 runs to 16 residues. The CDR3 nucleotides read TGTGCCAGCAGCTTAGGCGGGGGGCCAACTAATGAAAAACTGTTTTTT. Protein product: CASSLGGGPTNEKLFF.

The chain links TRBV30 to TRBJ2-1, with D possibly TRBD2 on 5 matching bases. Germline assignment: CDR1 GTSNPN and CDR2 SVGIG (reference sequence). The V and J ends lost 1 base and 2 bases respectively, with 12 bases between them. The CDR3 loop spans 15 amino acids. CDR3 in DNA: TGTGCCTGGAGTGGAACTAGTGGCACCTACAATGAGCAGTTCTTC. Translated: CAWSGTSGTYNEQFF. The full variable domain, with the rest looked up from reference TRBV30 and TRBJ2-1, is SQTIHQWPATLVQPVGSPLSLECTVEGTSNPNLYWYRQAAGRGLQLLFYSVGIGQISSEVPQNLSASRPQDRQFILSSKKLLLSDSGFYLCAWSGTSGTYNEQFFGPGTRLTVL.

V and J are TRBV7-9 and TRBJ1-2, with D possibly being TRBD1 (5 bases). The CDR3 consists of 13 residues. Deletions cut 5 bases from V and 8 bases from J, with 15 bases between. Germline V gene sequence: CDR1 SEHNR, CDR2 FQNEAQ (reference sequence). DNA for the CDR3: TGTGCCAGCAGCAGCGACAGTCTCTACGGCTACACCTTC. Protein product: CASSSDSLYGYTF.

This clonotype was observed many times. J is TRBJ2-5 and V is TRBV20-1, with 13 nucleotides matching TRBD2. Germline V lookup: CDR1 DFQATT, CDR2 SNEGSKA (reference sequence). The CDR3 runs 15 residues. V trimming: 3 bases; J trimming: 5 bases; junction bases outside the gene matches: 6. CDR3 sequence: CSASPGLAGEETQYF. The CDR3 coding sequence is TGCAGTGCTAGCCCCGGACTAGCGGGAGAGGAGACCCAGTACTTC.

This clonotype appeared many times. The chain employs TRBV11-3 and TRBJ2-3; D is possibly TRBD1 (6 bases). Trimming left V 1 base short and J 12 bases short, with 11 bases between. The germline V gene encodes CDR1 SGHNT and CDR2 YENEEA. This CDR3 region has 12 residues. The CDR3 here is CASSLGQGSQYF. The CDR3 bases are TGTGCCAGCAGCTTAGGGCAGGGGTCACAGTATTTT. The variable domain in full, with the rest retrieved from reference TRBV11-3 and TRBJ2-3, is EAGVVQSPRYKIIEKKQPVAFWCNPISGHNTLYWYLQNLGQGPELLIRYENEEAVDDSQLPKDRFSAERLKGVDSTLKIQPAELGDSAVYLCASSLGQGSQYFGPGTRLTVL.

The J gene is TRBJ2-7, the V gene TRBV20-1; perhaps TRBD2 as D (5 bases). The CDR3 covers 13 residues. Germline V gives CDR1 DFQATT, CDR2 SNEGSKA (reference sequence). The CDR3 DNA reads TGCAGCCCCCAAGGGCTAGCCAACTACGAGCAGTACTTC. It codes for CSPQGLANYEQYF.

V usage is TRBV28 and J usage is TRBJ1-4; a possible D gene is TRBD1 (6 bases). In germline, CDR1 is MDHEN, CDR2 SYDVKM. CDR3 length equals 14 residues. Trimming cost V 5 bases and J 3 bases, with 10 bases left between them. The CDR3 spells CASSGRGSNEKLFF. CDR3 DNA: TGTGCCAGCAGTGGAAGGGGGTCTAATGAAAAACTGTTTTTT.

The chain uses TRBV7-9 and TRBJ2-1; 13 nucleotides agree with TRBD2. The trim removed 4 bases at V and 4 bases at J, leaving 10 bases unmatched. Germline lookup yields CDR1 SEHNR and CDR2 FQNEAQ (reference sequence). There are 18 residues in the CDR3. The CDR3 protein is CASSSGGLAGSLYNEQFF. The CDR3 DNA follows: TGTGCCAGCAGCTCCGGGGGACTAGCGGGGTCCCTATACAATGAGCAGTTCTTC. Drawing the rest from reference TRBV7-9 and TRBJ2-1, the complete variable domain is DTGVSQNPRHKITKRGQNVTFRCDPISEHNRLYWYRQTLGQGPEFLTYFQNEAQLEKSRLLSDRFSAERPKGSFSTLEIQRTEQGDSAMYLCASSSGGLAGSLYNEQFFGPGTRLTVL.

In its sample, this clonotype was seen many times. The V gene is TRBV3-1, the J gene TRBJ2-5; D gene ambiguous. V was trimmed by 3 bases and J by 4 bases, leaving 9 bases between them. The CDR3 has 13 amino acids. Germline V lookup: CDR1 LGHDT, CDR2 YNNKEL (reference sequence). CDR3 region: CASSHRTGETQYF. The CDR3 bases are TGTGCCAGCAGCCACAGAACGGGAGAGACCCAGTACTTC.

Only a few counts were recorded for this clonotype. V usage is TRBV7-9 and J usage is TRBJ2-7; TRBD1 aligns across 7 bases. Per germline, CDR1 SEHNR and CDR2 FQNEAQ (reference sequence). This CDR3 spans 12 amino acids. The J segment lost 5 bases and the V segment lost 5 bases, leaving 3 bases of the junction unmatched. CDR3 sequence: CASSGDRDEQYF. Here the CDR3 DNA reads TGTGCCAGCAGCGGAGACAGGGACGAGCAGTACTTC.

This clonotype was picked up a small number of times. V and J are TRBV19 and TRBJ1-2, with D tentatively TRBD1 (5 bases). CDR3 length: 12 residues. Deletions cut 7 bases from V and 4 bases from J, with 10 bases between. Germline CDR1 and CDR2: LNHDA and SQIVND (reference sequence). CDR3 sequence (DNA): TGTGCCAGTACTTCAGGGAGCTATGGCTACACCTTC. Its translation is CASTSGSYGYTF.

This clonotype has only a few counts. This chain links TRBV5-1 with TRBJ2-3; TRBD2 matches 9 bases. Germline CDR1 is SGHRS and CDR2 is YFSETQ. The CDR3 loop spans 15 amino acids. V dropped 7 bases and J dropped 1; count of bases not matched to a gene: 7. The CDR3 protein is CASRRLAVGTDTQYF. CDR3 coding DNA: TGCGCCAGCCGAAGACTAGCGGTGGGCACAGATACGCAGTATTTT.

Only a few counts were recorded for this clonotype. The rearrangement links TRBV29-1 to TRBJ2-7; D perhaps matches TRBD1 (5 bases). Looked up from germline, CDR1 is SQVTM and CDR2 is ANQGSEA. This CDR3 is 13 amino acids long. V was shortened by 7 bases and J by 0 bases, with 13 bases between the two germline ends. The CDR3 nucleotides read TGCAGCGCACAGGCTGAGGCCTCCTACGAGCAGTACTTC. Translated, it gives CSAQAEASYEQYF.

The chain has TRBV6-6 and TRBJ2-1, with TRBD2 matching 13 bases. The CDR3 totals 18 residues. The germline V gene has CDR1 MNHNY and CDR2 SVGAGI (reference sequence). With V trimmed by 0 bases and J by 5 bases, 7 bases remained unmatched. CDR3 sequence (DNA): TGTGCCAGCAGTTACTCAGGACTAGCGGGAGTATGGGACAATGAGCAGTTCTTC. Translating it yields CASSYSGLAGVWDNEQFF.

CDR3 nucleotides: TGCAGTGCTAGACCCCAACAACGAGGCGGCGGCACAGATACGCAGTATTTT. This translates into CSARPQQRGGGTDTQYF. This chain uses TRBV20-1 with TRBJ2-3; no clear D gene. CDR3 size: 17 residues. V shed 2 bases and J shed 1 base, with 19 bases lying between them. The germline V gene encodes CDR1 DFQATT and CDR2 SNEGSKA (reference sequence).

This clonotype was recorded many times. The rearrangement joins TRBV12-3 or TRBV12-4 to TRBJ2-7; tentative D call: TRBD1 (5 bases). The V end lost 5 bases, the J end lost 2 bases, and 22 bases lay between the germline ends. The CDR3 consists of 17 residues. This chain's CDR3 is CASSPSVWTKSPYEQYF. CDR3 DNA sequence: TGTGCCAGCAGTCCGTCCGTTTGGACAAAATCCCCCTACGAGCAGTACTTC.

This chain connects TRBV29-1 to TRBJ1-1; 7 bases match TRBD1. The V and J ends lost 6 bases and 7 bases, in that order; junction bases with no gene match: 11. This CDR3 has 13 residues. Germline values: CDR1 SQVTM, CDR2 ANQGSEA. The chain's CDR3 is CSVHLQGSGEAFF. The CDR3 region has the DNA TGCAGCGTCCACCTACAGGGGTCAGGTGAAGCTTTCTTT.

V gene TRBV6-1 combines with J gene TRBJ1-2; no reliable D call. Trimming took off 1 base at V and 2 bases at J, with 23 bases between the two ends. The CDR3 is 19 residues long. Germline CDR1 MNHNS, CDR2 SASEGT. The CDR3 DNA sequence: TGTGCCAGCAGTGAAGAAGGCCCCCTGGCAGCCAATTTAAACTATGGCTACACCTTC. The encoded protein is CASSEEGPLAANLNYGYTF.

The chain combines TRBV18 with TRBJ2-5, with a weak D call TRBD1 (6 bases). Germline CDR1 is KGHSH and CDR2 is LQKENI. CDR3 size: 14 residues. Trimming took off 2 bases at V and 5 bases at J, with 12 bases between the two ends. The CDR3 reads CASSPFGGEETQYF. CDR3 bases: TGTGCCAGCTCACCATTTGGGGGCGAGGAGACCCAGTACTTC.

The chain uses TRBV12-3 or TRBV12-4 and TRBJ2-1; 14 positions match TRBD2. Trimming took 7 bases from V and 9 from J; bases not matched to a gene: 8. This CDR3 is built from 15 residues. The CDR3 spells CASTETSGRAVEQFF. Here the CDR3 DNA reads TGTGCCAGCACCGAGACTAGCGGGAGGGCCGTTGAGCAGTTCTTC.

This clonotype was recorded at least ten times. J is TRBJ1-2 and V is TRBV30; maybe TRBD1 (6 bases). This CDR3 has 13 amino acids. V was cut by 1 base and J by 7 bases, with 13 bases left in between. Germline V gene lookup returns CDR1 GTSNPN and CDR2 SVGIG (reference sequence). CDR3 amino acids: CAWSAQLTGGYTF. The CDR3 DNA reads TGTGCCTGGAGTGCCCAGCTGACAGGTGGCTACACCTTC.

CDR3 region: CATSALGSGRVPGEQFF. CDR3 DNA sequence: TGTGCCACCAGTGCTCTGGGAAGCGGGAGGGTACCCGGGGAGCAGTTCTTC. The chain joins TRBV24-1 to TRBJ2-1; 10 bases align to TRBD2. The V gene end was trimmed by 5 bases and the J gene end by 10 bases; junction bases not matched to a gene: 16. CDR1 KGHDR and CDR2 SFDVKD come from the germline V gene. The CDR3 contains 17 residues.

The chain uses TRBV5-1 and TRBJ2-1; 7 bases agree with TRBD2. The V and J ends lost 3 bases and 6 bases, in that order; junction bases with no gene match: 6. This CDR3 comprises 14 residues. In germline, CDR1 is SGHRS, CDR2 YFSETQ. CDR3 region: CASSWGGEGNEQFF. In nucleotides, the CDR3 is TGCGCCAGCAGCTGGGGAGGGGAAGGCAATGAGCAGTTCTTC.

This clonotype appeared once. The chain couples TRBV12-5 to TRBJ2-1, with TRBD1 identical over 7 bases. CDR3 size: 15 residues. With V trimmed by 5 bases and J by 3 bases, 7 bases remained unmatched. CDR1 and CDR2 from the germline V gene are LGHNT and FRNRAP. Here the CDR3 reads CASGPGQVNYNEQFF. As DNA, the CDR3 is TGTGCTAGTGGTCCCGGACAGGTTAACTACAATGAGCAGTTCTTC.

There are a few counts of this clonotype. The V gene is TRBV7-6, the J gene TRBJ2-5, with 10 nucleotides matching TRBD1. Germline lookup yields CDR1 SGHVS and CDR2 FNYEAQ. V trimming: 1 base; J trimming: 5 bases; junction bases outside the gene matches: 7. This CDR3 is 16 amino acids long. The CDR3 nucleotides read TGTGCCAGCAGCTTAGGGCCGGGACAGGGGCACGAGACCCAGTACTTC. Its protein product is CASSLGPGQGHETQYF.

V gene TRBV20-1 combines with J gene TRBJ2-7; D is perhaps TRBD1 (5 bases). The CDR3 is made up of 14 amino acids. CDR1 and CDR2 from the germline V gene are DFQATT and SNEGSKA (reference sequence). Trimming cost V 0 bases and J 0 bases, with 9 bases left between them. The CDR3 DNA sequence: TGCAGTGCTAGAGATCTCACAGGCTCCTACGAGCAGTACTTC. It translates to CSARDLTGSYEQYF.

This clonotype has more than one count but fewer than ten. The rearrangement links TRBV12-3 or TRBV12-4 to TRBJ2-1; perhaps D is TRBD1 or TRBD2 (5 bases each). The CDR3 contains 14 residues. The germline V and J ends were trimmed by 6 bases and 8 bases, with 17 bases remaining between them. CDR3 sequence (DNA): TGTGCCAGCAGCCGTAACCGGGGCTCCGATGAGCAGTTCTTC. Its translation is CASSRNRGSDEQFF.